The clone carrying this T cell receptor (beta chain) appeared many times. What it binds is unknown. The term stable hyperthyroidism indicated an absence of ophthalmopathy within 18 months of follow-up. Aged 18 to 65, hyperthyroidism patients had new diagnoses of under 2 months' duration. This sample was included in a study of Graves' ophthalmopathy and Graves' hyperthyroidism. Overall study findings and caveats: Blood also harbored most expanded thyroid clonotypes above 0.001 frequency. Using 13 signatures, a model distinguished ophthalmopathy from stable hyperthyroidism, reaching around 90% sensitivity and 81.08% specificity.

As the template, RNA transcripts were used to amplify TCR beta CDR3 regions. Following a first-round RT-PCR that used HTBI primers, a second-round multiplex PCR was carried out. Each CDR3 protein is one row after TCRdb ran MiXCR on the multiplex PCR reads. The data show 680,000 or so distinct CDR3 sequences, 22% seen once. This CDR3 has 14 residues. CDR1 is SQVTM and CDR2 is ANQGSEA in the germline V gene. V was pared by 4 bases and J by 4 bases, with 5 bases of the junction left unmatched. The genes are TRBV29-1 and TRBJ2-5, with 11 bases identical to TRBD2. The source material was peripheral blood. This TCR was recovered from a woman aged 18-30 years with stable Graves' hyperthyroidism. Some clones in this sample may be carry-over from other donors' samples. CDR3 in DNA: TGCAGCGTTGGGATAGCGGGGGGGGGAGAGACCCAGTACTTC. Protein: CSVGIAGGGETQYF.